A selection of T cell receptor beta chains follows, all from one sample in a study of breast tumors, draining lymph nodes, adjacent tissues. A single record per CDR3 protein comes from TCRdb applying MiXCR to the multiplex PCR reads. The data contain some 85,000 distinct CDR3 sequences, approximately 31% of them singletons. The sample comprised axillary lymph node tissue. The receptors originated from a female donor with breast cancer. Some clones in this sample may be carry-over from other donors' samples. CDR3s leave out the opening cysteine and the closing phenylalanine or tryptophan.

TRBV7-2	ASSRDRSSYEQY
TRBV2	ASSEYNEQF
TRBV7-3	ASSPSSGSETQY
TRBV7-2	ASSILAGRRDTQY
TRBV7-9	ASSLSTLNEQF
TRBV28	ASSKLVGEQF
TRBV7-8	ASSLSGSVNIQY
TRBV20-1	SVGLEYNEQF
TRBV20-1	SASPTRPSGANVLT
TRBV4-3	ASSQGWTSGGYEQY
TRBV7-8	ASSGGGIGQPQH
TRBV30	AWKRYSGNTIY
TRBV5-1	ASSLDFPGKLF
TRBV4-3	ASSQEAYGISDTQY
TRBV6-5	ASSYTQSNEQY
TRBV2	ARGGGGPYNEQF
TRBV7-9	ASSPGGGSRAGELF
TRBV7-3	ASSLTRTGELF
TRBV20-1	SAPIAGDGEQY
TRBV5-1	ASNRGQADTQY
TRBV19	ASSIAGANYGYT
TRBV6-5	ASSYSGTSGAYEQY